Listed below are T cell receptor beta chains from one sample, sequenced in a study of OX40 agonist ivuxolimab in advanced cancers. Libraries were prepared by immunoSEQ multiplex PCR; TCRdb keeps only in-frame clonotypes and omits some of them. The sample lists 67,000 or so clones; 88% were seen once. Source: CD4+ or CD8+ T cells sorted from blood, taken in a trial of the OX40 agonist ivuxolimab. Receptor source: an adult with an advanced solid tumor such as melanoma, head and neck, liver or kidney cancer. Each CDR3 is given with its conserved first and last residue. A D gene is named only where the DNA matches it firmly. Only part of the rows carry a size: once, few, many, or a class if the clone is expanded.

abundance	v_gene	j_gene	d_gene	CDR3nt	CDR3aa
NA	TRBV4-3	TRBJ2-2	TRBD2	TGCGCCAGCAGCCGTTGGGCTAGCGGGGGTACCGGGGAGCTGTTTTTT	CASSRWASGGTGELFF
NA	TRBV19	TRBJ2-7	NA	TGTGCCAGTAGTCCTAGGGCAGGGGCCTCCTACGAGCAGTACTTC	CASSPRAGASYEQYF
NA	TRBV2	TRBJ1-2	NA	TGTGCCAGCCGGCTACCTGGGAGCTATGGCTACACCTTC	CASRLPGSYGYTF
few	TRBV20-1	TRBJ2-1	NA	TGCAGTGCTCGCCCCTTTGATGAGCAGTTCTTC	CSARPFDEQFF
NA	TRBV7-8	TRBJ2-2	NA	TGTGCCAGCAGTCCAGGGACGGGGTACACCGGGGAGCTGTTTTTT	CASSPGTGYTGELFF
NA	TRBV7-2	TRBJ1-2	NA	TGTGCCAGCAGCTTAGTAGCCGGCCTCGACGGCTACACCTTC	CASSLVAGLDGYTF
NA	TRBV28	TRBJ2-5	TRBD1	TGTGCCAGCAGTCTGAGGACAGGGGAGGCCCAAGAGACCCAGTACTTC	CASSLRTGEAQETQYF
NA	TRBV19	TRBJ1-1	NA	TGTGCCAGTCGATCCGGGGTGAACACTGAAGCTTTCTTT	CASRSGVNTEAFF
NA	TRBV15	TRBJ1-2	NA	TGTGCCACCAGTATGGTGATTAGTTATGGCTACACCTTC	CATSMVISYGYTF
once	TRBV5-1	TRBJ1-2	TRBD1	TGCGCCAGCAGCTTACAGGGGGCCCTGGGAAATGGCTACACCTTC	CASSLQGALGNGYTF
NA	TRBV11-3	TRBJ2-7	TRBD1	TGTGCCAGCAGCTTAGCTAGGGACAGCATGTACTTC	CASSLARDSMYF
NA	TRBV18	TRBJ2-7	NA	TGTGCCAGCTCACCAGATCCCTACGAGCAGTACTTC	CASSPDPYEQYF
NA	TRBV9	TRBJ1-2	NA	TGTGCCAGCAGCGTAGATATGAGCCAGAGTGGCTACACCTTC	CASSVDMSQSGYTF
NA	TRBV30	TRBJ2-1	NA	TGTGCCTGGGAACCCGGGGGGCTCTACAATGAGCAGTTCTTC	CAWEPGGLYNEQFF
once	TRBV5-1	TRBJ1-1	NA	TGCGCCAGCAGCCCTCAGGGGAACACTGAAGCTTTCTTT	CASSPQGNTEAFF
NA	TRBV5-4	TRBJ2-1	NA	TGTGCCAGCAGCTTGCCAACCTACAATGAGCAGTTCTTC	CASSLPTYNEQFF
NA	TRBV19	TRBJ1-3	NA	TGTGCCAGTAGCGCTGGCGGTGGCAGAAACACCATATATTTT	CASSAGGGRNTIYF
NA	TRBV11-3	TRBJ2-3	TRBD2	TGTGCCAGCAGCTTGGGGACTAGCGGGAGCACAGATACGCAGTATTTT	CASSLGTSGSTDTQYF
NA	TRBV18	TRBJ1-1	NA	TGTGCCAGCCGGTCACCGGACTTGGCTAGGGGCACTGAAGCTTTCTTT	CASRSPDLARGTEAFF
NA	TRBV28	TRBJ1-6	NA	TGTGCCAGCAAGGACTTGGATTCACCCCTCCACTTT	CASKDLDSPLHF
NA	TRBV10-1	TRBJ2-5	TRBD2	TGCGCCAGCAGTGAGTATGCTAGCGGAGAGACCCAGTACTTC	CASSEYASGETQYF
NA	TRBV28	TRBJ2-3	NA	TGTGCCAGCAGTCTTACGCCACGCACAGATACGCAGTATTTT	CASSLTPRTDTQYF
NA	TRBV7-2	TRBJ1-4	NA	TGTGCCAGCAGCTTAGTCAATGAAAAACTGTTTTTT	CASSLVNEKLFF
NA	TRBV28	TRBJ1-2	TRBD1	TGTGCCAGCAGTCCGACAGGGGGGAACTATGGCTACACCTTC	CASSPTGGNYGYTF
few	TRBV10-3	TRBJ1-5	NA	TGTGCCATCAGTGAGTCGAGCCGGTGTACGAAAGGAATCAATCAGCCCCAGCATTTT	CAISESSRCTKGINQPQHF
NA	TRBV9	TRBJ2-1	TRBD2	TGTGCCAGCAGCGGCCAATTAGCGGGGGGTTACAATGAGCAGTTCTTC	CASSGQLAGGYNEQFF
NA	TRBV7-3	TRBJ2-5	NA	TGTGCCAGCAGCTTCGGGGCACAAGAGACCCAGTACTTC	CASSFGAQETQYF
once	TRBV28	TRBJ1-2	TRBD1	TGTGCCAGCAGTTTGGATCAGGAGGGGGCTTTTGGCTACACCTTC	CASSLDQEGAFGYTF
NA	TRBV21-1	TRBJ2-1	NA	TGTGCCAGCAGCAAAGTAAGGGCGTATGAGCAGTTCTTC	CASSKVRAYEQFF
few	TRBV6-6	TRBJ1-4	NA	TGTGCCAGCAGCCCAGGGGTTGCAACTAATGAAAAACTGTTTTTT	CASSPGVATNEKLFF
NA	TRBV11-3	TRBJ2-5	NA	TGTGCCAGCAACGGGGTGCAAGAGACCCAGTACTTC	CASNGVQETQYF
few	TRBV6-5	TRBJ1-2	NA	TGTGCCAGCAGTTATAACACCAGGGACTATGGCTACACCTTC	CASSYNTRDYGYTF
NA	TRBV5-1	TRBJ1-1	NA	TGCGCCAGCAGCTTGGTATGGGACGCCTTGGAAGCTTTCTTT	CASSLVWDALEAFF
NA	TRBV6-6	TRBJ2-3	NA	TGTGCCAGCGGGGGGGCGCCAGATACGCAGTATTTT	CASGGAPDTQYF
NA	TRBV23-1	TRBJ2-7	NA	TGCGCCAGCCCAGGACCTAACTCCTACGAGCAGTACTTC	CASPGPNSYEQYF
NA	TRBV19	TRBJ1-1	TRBD1	TGTGCCAGTAGTAAAAGGACAGGGCTGTGGACTGAAGCTTTCTTT	CASSKRTGLWTEAFF
NA	TRBV19	TRBJ1-2	NA	TGTGCCAGTAGGAAGGGTGGCTACACCTTC	CASRKGGYTF
NA	TRBV11-1	TRBJ2-2	TRBD2	TGTGCCAGCAGCACTCCCGGGACTAGCACCGGGGAGCTGTTTTTT	CASSTPGTSTGELFF
NA	TRBV5-4	TRBJ1-1	NA	TGTGCCAGCAGCTTGGGTCAGATGAACACTGAAGCTTTCTTT	CASSLGQMNTEAFF